This TCR beta chain appears in the sequencing data of a study of blood T cell repertoires in COVID-19. Study-level information: From T cells, B-cell-depleted T cells, or PBMCs came the material, which was cDNA or gDNA.

Clones were sequenced by immunoSEQ multiplex PCR, and TCRdb holds only the in-frame ones, with some missing. The table records under 250,000 clones, under 90% of them present only once. CDR1 KGHDR and CDR2 SFDVKD come from the germline V gene. The CDR3 loop spans 15 amino acids. Trimming removed 9 bases from V and 2 bases from J, with 19 bases in between. Those enrolled, adults aged 18 to 89 years, came from about two dozen US areas. Self-reported history from a screening survey and questionnaire set each donor's cohort. Symptom resolution, clearance, or two negative PCRs marked the recovered donors of Cohort 3.

The receptor comes from a man aged 55 to 70 who had recovered from COVID-19. Sequencing was done on a sample of PBMCs or T cells enriched from blood (not recorded which). The chain carries TRBV24-1 and TRBJ2-7, with a tentative D call TRBD1 (7 bases). CDR3 sequence: CATGKEGAKAYEQYF. CDR3 in DNA: TGTGCCACCGGCAAGGAGGGGGCTAAGGCCTACGAGCAGTACTTC.